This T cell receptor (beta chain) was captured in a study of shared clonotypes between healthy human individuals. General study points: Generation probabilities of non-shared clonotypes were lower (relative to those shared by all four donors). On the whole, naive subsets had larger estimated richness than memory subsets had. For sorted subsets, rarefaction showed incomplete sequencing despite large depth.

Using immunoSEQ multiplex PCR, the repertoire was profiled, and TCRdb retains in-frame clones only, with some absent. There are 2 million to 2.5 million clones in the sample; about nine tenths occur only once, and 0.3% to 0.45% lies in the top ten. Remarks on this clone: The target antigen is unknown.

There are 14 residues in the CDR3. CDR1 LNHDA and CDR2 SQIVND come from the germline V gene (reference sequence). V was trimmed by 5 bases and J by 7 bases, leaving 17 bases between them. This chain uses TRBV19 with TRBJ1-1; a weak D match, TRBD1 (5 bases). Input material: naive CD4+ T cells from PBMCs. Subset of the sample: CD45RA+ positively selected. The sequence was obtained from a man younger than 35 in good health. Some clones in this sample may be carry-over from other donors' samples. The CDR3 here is CASSYDSRKYEAFF. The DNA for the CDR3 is TGTGCCAGTAGTTACGACAGCAGGAAGTATGAAGCTTTCTTT.